This TCR beta chain was retrieved from a study of cytomegalovirus exposure and HLA in healthy donors. General study findings and limits: A later analysis showed HLA-associated TCR beta chains outstripping equally common others in clonal expansion.

Details on this clone: Its antigen is undetermined. Relative to the germline gene, one junction end is altered; a read error may explain this.

PCR was performed using 60 Vbeta and 13 Jbeta primers. The method was immunoSEQ multiplex PCR; TCRdb's version includes in-frame clones alone and lacks a portion of them. This sample has 40,000 to 55,000 clones, with over 75% found just once. This CDR3 has 11 amino acids. Germline V gene data show CDR1 as SEHNR and CDR2 as FQNEAQ (reference sequence). Sequences were obtained from PBMCs. This receptor was obtained from a boy aged 5 to 17 in good health and CMV-seropositive. The gene calls are TRBV7-9 and TRBJ2-2; D gene ambiguous. The DNA for the CDR3 is TGTTCCAGCGTTCTTTCCGGGGAGCTGTTTTTT. It is translated as CSSVLSGELFF. The full variable domain, with the rest looked up from reference TRBV7-9 and TRBJ2-2, is DTGVSQNPRHKITKRGQNVTFRCDPISEHNRLYWYRQTLGQGPEFLTYFQNEAQLEKSRLLSDRFSAERPKGSFSTLEIQRTEQGDSAMYLCSSVLSGELFFGEGSRLTVL.